A single sample is the source of the 25 T cell receptor beta chains below, sequenced in a study of T-cell reconstitution after alpha-beta-depleted transplantation in children. As it was prepared, the TCRbeta library received unique molecular identifiers. TCRdb fed the PCR reads into MiXCR, producing one record per CDR3 protein. The sample records around 250,000 distinct CDR3 sequences, approximately 8.9% being singletons. The specimen comprised PBMCs, mostly from graft donor cells, sampled 180 days after TCRalphabeta/CD19-depleted stem cell transplant. The receptors derive from a male patient aged 10-17 years who had a stem cell transplant for acute lymphoblastic leukemia, so the T cells may come from the graft donor.

With regard to this clonotype: A single base separates this from a much larger clone, so it may be a read error. This chain connects TRBV18 to TRBJ2-1, with 7 bases matching TRBD1. The CDR3 covers 14 residues. The V gene's germline CDR1 is KGHSH and CDR2 LQKENI. CDR3 sequence reads: CAIGGGPFPNEEFF. CDR3 bases: TGTGCTATAGGGGGCGGCCCCTTCCCGAATGAGGAGTTCTTC.

This clonotype was picked up a small number of times. The V gene is TRBV19, the J gene TRBJ2-3, with no clear D. V was trimmed by 10 bases and J by 4 bases, leaving 6 bases between them. CDR3 size: 10 residues. Germline V gives CDR1 LNHDA, CDR2 SQIVND (reference sequence). The CDR3 DNA reads as TGTGCCACTCGGGCAGATACGCAGTATTTT. It codes for CATRADTQYF.

A few counts support this clonotype. Relative to the germline gene, one junction end is altered; a read error may explain this. CDR3 loop: CASSLFPGGARQF. DNA of the CDR3: TGTGCCAGCAGTTTATTTCCAGGGGGCGCAAGACAATTC. J is TRBJ2-7 and V is TRBV27; 8 nucleotides line up with TRBD1. From germline, CDR1 is MNHEY and CDR2 SMNVEV (reference sequence). The CDR3 is made up of 13 amino acids.

Note on this clonotype: A much larger clone lies a single base off, so this may be a read error. The chain is built from TRBV7-8 and TRBJ2-6, with D perhaps given as TRBD1 or TRBD2 (5 bases each). The CDR3 spans 17 residues. Germline V gives CDR1 SGHVS, CDR2 FQNEAQ. This chain's CDR3 is CASSLDAGSSGANILTF. The DNA of the CDR3 is TGTGCCAGCAGCTTAGATGCAGGGAGCTCTGGGGCCAACATCCTGACTTTC.

This clonotype was seen ten or more times. The chain recombines TRBV7-2 with TRBJ1-4; possibly TRBD1 for D (6 bases). V dropped 0 bases and J dropped 8 bases, with 13 bases sitting between them. CDR1 SGHTA and CDR2 FQGNSA come from the germline V gene. The CDR3 is 15 residues long. The CDR3 spells CASSLAKGEREKLFF. The CDR3 nucleotides read TGTGCCAGCAGCTTAGCGAAGGGGGAGCGAGAAAAACTGTTTTTT.

The CDR3 sequence is CASSIEGGKYNEQFF. CDR3 nucleotides: TGTGCCAGTAGTATCGAGGGGGGCAAGTACAATGAGCAGTTCTTC. The V gene is TRBV19, the J gene TRBJ2-1, with D tentatively TRBD1 or TRBD2 (6 bases each). There are 15 residues in the CDR3. V gave up 3 bases and J gave up 4 bases, with 13 bases separating them. Germline V gene lookup returns CDR1 LNHDA and CDR2 SQIVND (reference sequence).

Many counts were recorded for this clonotype. The rearrangement joins TRBV20-1 to TRBJ2-6; D is ambiguous. Trimming shortened V by 2 bases and J by 4 bases, and 9 bases separated the two germline ends. There are 14 residues in the CDR3. Looked up from germline, CDR1 is DFQATT and CDR2 is SNEGSKA (reference sequence). In DNA form, the CDR3 reads TGCAGTGCTAGACCCGCGGTCGGGGCCAACGTCCTGACTTTC. This codes for CSARPAVGANVLTF.

This clonotype appeared many times. DNA of the CDR3: TGTGCCAGCAGTTTATCGGAGGGGGCGAACTATGGCTACACCTTC. It specifies CASSLSEGANYGYTF. This sequence joins TRBV27 and TRBJ1-2; 7 bases fit TRBD1. This CDR3 has 15 residues. Trimming at V came to 0 bases and at J to 2 bases, leaving 3 bases not matched to a gene. Looked up from germline, CDR1 is MNHEY and CDR2 is SMNVEV (reference sequence).

This clonotype has at least ten counts. The chain links TRBV7-6 to TRBJ2-5; D is unresolved. V gave up 4 bases and J gave up 1 base, with 19 bases separating them. The CDR3 has 17 amino acids. Looked up from germline, CDR1 is SGHVS and CDR2 is FNYEAQ. The CDR3 nucleotides read TGTGCCAGCAGCTCCCTCCCCCACGGGCAGATCCAAGAGACCCAGTACTTC. Residues: CASSSLPHGQIQETQYF.

This sequence joins TRBV7-9 and TRBJ2-1; D might be TRBD2 (5 bases). Trimming took 2 bases from V and 6 from J, leaving 8 bases between them. CDR1 and CDR2 from the germline V gene are SEHNR and FQNEAQ (reference sequence). CDR3 length: 13 amino acids. Here the CDR3 reads CASSLLRGNEQFF. The CDR3 bases are TGTGCCAGCAGCTTACTCCGGGGCAATGAGCAGTTCTTC.

This clonotype was counted many times. Germline is not matched at one junction end, which may reflect a read error. V and J are TRBV11-1 and TRBJ2-5; 8 nucleotides line up with TRBD1. Germline CDR1 is SGHAT and CDR2 is FQDESV (reference sequence). This CDR3 is built from 19 residues. CDR3 sequence reads: CASILARIIGQGLHATQYF. The DNA of the CDR3 is TGTGCCAGCATCTTAGCCCGTATAATAGGACAGGGCCTCCATGCGACCCAGTACTTC. Using reference TRBV11-1 and TRBJ2-5 for the parts outside the CDR3, the full variable domain is EAEVAQSPRYKITEKSQAVAFWCDPISGHATLYWYRQILGQGPELLVQFQDESVVDDSQLPKDRFSAERLKGVDSTLKIQPAELGDSAMYLCASILARIIGQGLHATQYFGPGTRLLVL.

Remarks on this clonotype: Since a much larger clone is just one base distant, this may be a read error. The rearrangement joins TRBV5-4 to TRBJ2-7; D remains unclear. The germline CDR1 and CDR2 sequences are SGHNT and YYREEE (reference sequence). Trimming removed 0 bases at V and 5 bases at J, with 9 bases between. This CDR3 spans 13 amino acids. CDR3 in amino acids: CASSLGPENEQYF. The CDR3 DNA sequence: TGTGCCAGCAGCTTGGGACCGGAGAACGAGCAGTACTTC.

This clonotype was counted ten times or more. The chain combines TRBV7-9 with TRBJ2-7; no firm D call. This CDR3 contains 13 residues. CDR1 and CDR2 (germline): SEHNR, FQNEAQ (reference sequence). The V end lost 3 bases, the J end lost 4 bases, and 10 bases lay between the germline ends. Here the CDR3 reads CASSFEPFYEQYF. The DNA for the CDR3 is TGTGCCAGCAGCTTCGAACCTTTTTACGAGCAGTACTTC.

In its sample, this clonotype was seen many times. The V call is TRBV5-1, the J call TRBJ2-7; TRBD1 is a possible D gene (5 bases). The CDR3 runs to 13 residues. V lost 4 bases and J 4 bases, leaving 12 bases between the germline ends. In germline, CDR1 is SGHRS, CDR2 YFSETQ. CDR3 residues: CASSTGAFYEQYF. The CDR3, as DNA: TGCGCCAGCAGCACTGGGGCCTTTTACGAGCAGTACTTC.

The rearrangement uses TRBV4-3 and TRBJ2-1, with 11 positions matching TRBD1. The CDR3 sequence is 17 residues long. The germline CDR1 and CDR2 sequences are LGHNA and YSLEER. The J segment lost 6 bases and the V segment lost 0 bases, leaving 7 bases of the junction unmatched. This CDR3 reads CASSQDLLGQGGNEQFF. The CDR3 DNA sequence: TGCGCCAGCAGCCAAGATCTTTTGGGACAGGGGGGCAATGAGCAGTTCTTC.

The sample holds many counts of this clonotype. The chain couples TRBV11-2 to TRBJ2-6; tentative D call: TRBD1 (5 bases). The V gene's germline CDR1 is SGHAT and CDR2 FQNNGV. The CDR3 totals 14 residues. The germline V and J ends were trimmed by 5 bases and 11 bases, with 16 bases remaining between them. The CDR3 sequence: CASSPSPGNHVLTF. The CDR3 DNA reads as TGTGCCAGCAGCCCTTCGCCAGGGAATCACGTCCTGACTTTC.

In its sample, this clonotype was seen many times. The chain combines TRBV20-1 with TRBJ1-5; unclear D gene. Germline V gives CDR1 DFQATT, CDR2 SNEGSKA (reference sequence). The CDR3 totals 16 residues. V dropped 0 bases and J dropped 3 bases, with 15 bases sitting between them. CDR3 DNA: TGCAGTGCTAGAGATCGTGCAGGCGCCCCCAATCAGCCCCAGCATTTT. Its protein is CSARDRAGAPNQPQHF.

This clonotype was picked up a small number of times. The rearrangement uses TRBV20-1 and TRBJ2-2; tentatively, D is TRBD1 or TRBD2 (6 bases each). Germline CDR1 and CDR2: DFQATT and SNEGSKA (reference sequence). Trimming cost V 3 bases and J 0 bases, with 11 bases left between them. The CDR3 spans 15 residues. In DNA, the CDR3 is TGCAGTGCTAGTTTAGGGGGGCCGAACACCGGGGAGCTGTTTTTT. It encodes CSASLGGPNTGELFF.

The table lists this clonotype with many counts. The V and J genes are TRBV9 and TRBJ2-3; a weak D match, TRBD2 (5 bases). In germline, CDR1 is SGDLS, CDR2 YYNGEE. V gave up 4 bases and J gave up 6 bases, with 12 bases separating them. This CDR3 is 13 amino acids long. The CDR3 region has the DNA TGTGCCAGCAGCAAGCCGCCGGGGGATACGCAGTATTTT. Its translation is CASSKPPGDTQYF.

This clonotype was counted at least ten times. The chain couples TRBV7-6 to TRBJ2-1; TRBD2 matches 8 bases. The CDR3 runs to 21 residues. The germline gives CDR1 SGHVS, CDR2 FNYEAQ. The trim removed 0 bases at V and 0 bases at J, leaving 16 bases unmatched. The CDR3 here is CASSLAPHGGENPFSYNEQFF. For the CDR3, the DNA is TGTGCCAGCAGCTTAGCGCCGCACGGGGGGGAGAACCCTTTCTCCTACAATGAGCAGTTCTTC. The full variable domain, its missing parts supplied by reference TRBV7-6 and TRBJ2-1, is GAGVSQSPRYKVTKRGQDVALRCDPISGHVSLYWYRQALGQGPEFLTYFNYEAQQDKSGLPNDRFSAERPEGSISTLTIQRTEQRDSAMYRCASSLAPHGGENPFSYNEQFFGPGTRLTVL.

This clonotype was seen at least ten times. This chain uses TRBV27 with TRBJ2-3; D gene unclear. V was clipped by 4 bases and J by 0 bases, with 17 bases between them. The CDR3 is 17 amino acids. Germline V gene sequence: CDR1 MNHEY, CDR2 SMNVEV (reference sequence). CDR3 residues: CASSSYIASTSTDTQYF. DNA for the CDR3: TGTGCCAGCAGTTCCTACATAGCATCAACTAGCACAGATACGCAGTATTTT.

Many counts were recorded for this clonotype. CDR3 sequence (DNA): TGCAGTGCTAGCGCCGACAGGCTTCTCTCCTACGAGCAGTACTTC. Translated: CSASADRLLSYEQYF. V gene TRBV20-1 combines with J gene TRBJ2-7; possibly TRBD1 for D (6 bases). V was pared by 3 bases and J by 0 bases, with 15 bases between. The germline V gene has CDR1 DFQATT and CDR2 SNEGSKA (reference sequence). This CDR3 comprises 15 residues.

This clonotype was counted between two and nine times. The rearrangement uses TRBV11-2 and TRBJ2-7; 12 positions agree with TRBD1. Germline trimming cut 3 bases from V and 5 bases from J; bases unmatched to any gene: 14. The CDR3 loop spans 18 amino acids. CDR1 and CDR2 (germline): SGHAT, FQNNGV. CDR3 in DNA: TGTGCCAGCAGCTTTGGTCCAACCTCCGGGACAGGGGGCCACGAGCAGTACTTC. It translates to CASSFGPTSGTGGHEQYF.

This clonotype was seen a handful of times. V and J are TRBV9 and TRBJ2-7, with TRBD1 identical over 8 bases. The germline V gene has CDR1 SGDLS and CDR2 YYNGEE. There are 17 residues in the CDR3. Trimming cost V 0 bases and J 9 bases; bases outside gene matches: 17. CDR3 DNA: TGTGCCAGCAGCGTAGGTTCGGGGACAGGCGACTCCTGGGGGCAGTACTTC. Encoded protein: CASSVGSGTGDSWGQYF.

This clonotype showed up many times. V is TRBV6-1 and J is TRBJ2-2; perhaps TRBD1 as D (5 bases). Per germline, CDR1 MNHNS and CDR2 SASEGT. This CDR3 contains 15 residues. V shed 6 bases and J shed 0 bases, with 11 bases lying between them. This chain's CDR3 is CASRVTGANTGELFF. Written as DNA, the CDR3 is TGTGCCAGCAGGGTAACAGGAGCGAACACCGGGGAGCTGTTTTTT.